A single T cell receptor beta chain is shown here with its context. The same CDR3 also results from other DNA sequences found in this sample. The healthy adult donors were HIV-negative and reported no recent acute infections or vaccinations. The donor cohort consisted entirely of Caucasian adults residing in Nashville, Tennessee. The data derive from a study of shared clonotypes between healthy human individuals. About the research overall: Donor composition was a couple of women and a few men, aged 18 to 49.

V was pared by 0 bases and J by 4 bases, with 10 bases between. The CDR3 covers 15 residues. In germline, CDR1 is ENHRY, CDR2 SYGVKD. Libraries were prepared by immunoSEQ multiplex PCR; TCRdb keeps only in-frame clonotypes and omits some of them. The table has 980,000 or so clones, approximately 76% seen once. J is TRBJ1-3 and V is TRBV10-3; D gene ambiguous. Sequenced: memory CD4+ T cells sorted from blood. The subset is: CD45RA-negative fraction. The TCR sequence derives from a man aged 18 to 30 in good health. CDR3 in amino acids: CAISESGLAGNTIYF. In DNA, the CDR3 is TGTGCCATCAGTGAGTCGGGGTTAGCGGGAAACACCATATATTTT.